These 31 T cell receptor beta chains came from one sample sequenced in a study of monozygotic twins with inflammatory bowel disease. From its re-call of the 5' RACE reads, TCRdb lists each CDR3 protein once, without DNA. The specimen's table records 300,000 to 400,000 distinct CDR3 sequences. Sequenced input: blood. The source of these receptors is a human donor with ulcerative colitis or Crohn's disease, or a healthy co-twin of an affected twin (not recorded which).

This chain links TRBV5-1 with TRBJ1-4; lacking DNA, the TRBD1 call made by TCRdb goes unchecked. CDR3 length equals 17 residues. The germline CDR1 and CDR2 sequences are SGHRS and YFSETQ. The CDR3 region is CASSLGGGYATNEKLFF. Full variable domain (missing parts from reference TRBV5-1 and TRBJ1-4): KAGVTQTPRYLIKTRGQQVTLSCSPISGHRSVSWYQQTPGQGLQFLFEYFSETQRNKGNFPGRFSGRQFSNSRSEMNVSTLELGDSALYLCASSLGGGYATNEKLFFGSGTQLSVL.

The chain has TRBV5-1 and TRBJ1-1; TCRdb outputs TRBD1, but without DNA this stays unchecked. Germline-derived CDR1 and CDR2 are SGHRS and YFSETQ. The CDR3 length is 13 residues. Here the CDR3 reads CASSYQQGTEAFF.

The chain carries TRBV6-5 and TRBJ1-4; TCRdb proposes TRBD1, but this gene call is untestable without DNA. Per the germline V gene, CDR1 is MNHEY and CDR2 is SVGAGI. CDR3 length equals 15 residues. CDR3 sequence: CASSYHPRASEKLFF.

The chain is built from TRBV12-3 or TRBV12-4 and TRBJ2-7; TCRdb's D call of TRBD1 is untestable without DNA. CDR3 length equals 14 residues. The CDR3 spells CASSWTGPQYEQYF.

The CDR3 region is CASSQVGADQETQYF. The gene calls are TRBV4-1 and TRBJ2-5; TCRdb gives TRBD1 as the D gene, but with no DNA this cannot be confirmed. The CDR3 contains 15 residues. Looked up from germline, CDR1 is MGHRA and CDR2 is YSYEKL.

The V gene is TRBV20-1, the J gene TRBJ1-2. The CDR3 is made up of 14 amino acids. Germline CDR1 reads DFQATT; CDR2 reads SNEGSKA (reference sequence). CDR3 protein: CSASKVTNNYGYTF.

The chain's CDR3 is CASSPQAGQMNTEAFF. The J gene is TRBJ1-1, the V gene TRBV3-1; TCRdb outputs TRBD1, but without DNA this stays unchecked. CDR1 and CDR2 (germline): LGHDT, YNNKEL (reference sequence). This CDR3 has 16 residues.

The rearrangement joins TRBV28 to TRBJ1-2; the D call from TCRdb, TRBD1, cannot be confirmed without DNA. CDR1 and CDR2 (germline): MDHEN, SYDVKM. The CDR3 has 14 residues. CDR3 amino acids: CASSNYRGQDGYTF.

The chain joins TRBV5-5 to TRBJ1-2; the D gene TCRdb calls, TRBD1, cannot be checked with no DNA. The CDR3 loop spans 15 amino acids. Germline V CDR1 and CDR2: SGHKS, YYEKEE (reference sequence). CDR3 region: CASSFQAAPNYGYTF.

V is TRBV5-6 and J is TRBJ2-5; lacking DNA, the TRBD1 call made by TCRdb goes unchecked. Looked up from germline, CDR1 is SGHDT and CDR2 is YYEEEE. There are 15 residues in the CDR3. CDR3 sequence: CASSPIDRPGETQYF. Variable domain in full (rest from reference TRBV5-6 and TRBJ2-5): DAGVTQSPTHLIKTRGQQVTLRCSPKSGHDTVSWYQQALGQGPQFIFQYYEEEERQRGNFPDRFSGHQFPNYSSELNVNALLLGDSALYLCASSPIDRPGETQYFGPGTRLLVL.

V and J are TRBV29-1 and TRBJ2-3; no DNA is available, so the TRBD1 call from TCRdb remains unchecked. This CDR3 has 15 amino acids. CDR1 and CDR2 from the germline V gene are SQVTM and ANQGSEA. The CDR3 sequence: CSVDLVGDNTDTQYF.

The rearrangement links TRBV30 to TRBJ2-2; there is no DNA to check the TCRdb D call of TRBD1. This CDR3 is built from 16 residues. In germline, CDR1 is GTSNPN, CDR2 SVGIG (reference sequence). The CDR3: CAWIKRTGANTGELFF.

This chain joins TRBV5-1 and TRBJ2-5. CDR3 length: 15 amino acids. The germline V gene has CDR1 SGHRS and CDR2 YFSETQ. The CDR3 spells CASSFWSEYQETQYF.

V usage is TRBV3-1 and J usage is TRBJ2-1; there is no DNA to check the TCRdb D call of TRBD2. The CDR3 runs 18 residues. CDR1 is LGHDT and CDR2 is YNNKEL in the germline V gene (reference sequence). The CDR3 reads CASSQVRLAGKHYNEQFF.

The J gene is TRBJ2-5, the V gene TRBV9; TCRdb selects TRBD1, and the lack of DNA leaves this call unchecked. The CDR3 totals 13 residues. Germline loops: CDR1 SGDLS, CDR2 YYNGEE. CDR3 residues: CASSSRGEETQYF. Combining the CDR3 with reference TRBV9 and TRBJ2-5 gives the whole variable domain DSGVTQTPKHLITATGQRVTLRCSPRSGDLSVYWYQQSLDQGLQFLIQYYNGEERAKGNILERFSAQQFPDLHSELNLSSLELGDSALYFCASSSRGEETQYFGPGTRLLVL.

V usage is TRBV12-3 or TRBV12-4 and J usage is TRBJ1-1; absent DNA, TCRdb's TRBD1 call cannot be checked. The CDR3 covers 16 residues. CDR3 region: CASSSAGGKRNTEAFF.

The V call is TRBV27, the J call TRBJ1-6; the D call from TCRdb, TRBD1, cannot be confirmed without DNA. This CDR3 is 14 amino acids long. The germline CDR1 and CDR2 sequences are MNHEY and SMNVEV (reference sequence). The CDR3 loop reads CASRSQTLDSPLHF.

This rearrangement joins TRBV27 to TRBJ2-7; lacking DNA, the TRBD1 call made by TCRdb goes unchecked. The CDR3 extends over 13 amino acids. Per the germline V gene, CDR1 is MNHEY and CDR2 is SMNVEV (reference sequence). CDR3 region: CASSPGLGLEQYF.

The rearrangement uses TRBV6-1 and TRBJ1-5; the TRBD1 assignment by TCRdb is unverifiable without DNA. The CDR3 length is 13 residues. CDR1 MNHNS and CDR2 SASEGT come from the germline V gene. Here the CDR3 reads CASSENRDRPQHF.

CDR3 sequence: CASSSQGQGRGAFF. The chain has TRBV7-9 and TRBJ1-1; TCRdb returns TRBD1, unconfirmable since there is no DNA. CDR3 size: 14 residues. Germline CDR1 reads SEHNR; CDR2 reads FQNEAQ (reference sequence).

V is TRBV7-2 and J is TRBJ1-4; the TRBD1 assignment by TCRdb is unverifiable without DNA. Germline lookup yields CDR1 SGHTA and CDR2 FQGNSA. The CDR3 totals 15 residues. CDR3 loop: CASSLDRAREGKLFF.

The chain is built from TRBV11-2 and TRBJ2-7. There are 13 residues in the CDR3. Germline loops: CDR1 SGHAT, CDR2 FQNNGV. This CDR3 reads CASRDRDLHEQYF.

V and J are TRBV27 and TRBJ2-7. There are 16 residues in the CDR3. CDR1 and CDR2 (germline): MNHEY, SMNVEV (reference sequence). The CDR3 reads CASSRTPDHRSYEQYF.

The V call is TRBV5-1, the J call TRBJ2-1; TCRdb indicates TRBD2, and absent DNA this call remains unverified. This CDR3 spans 14 amino acids. CDR1 and CDR2 (germline): SGHRS, YFSETQ. This CDR3 reads CASSLGLSGYEQFF.

The CDR3: CASSSQGNTEAFF. The chain combines TRBV7-2 with TRBJ1-1; the TCRdb D gene call, TRBD1, has no DNA to confirm it. Germline V gene sequence: CDR1 SGHTA, CDR2 FQGNSA. This CDR3 is built from 13 residues.

The chain uses TRBV4-1 and TRBJ2-6; the TRBD1 assignment by TCRdb is unverifiable without DNA. CDR3 length equals 18 residues. In germline, CDR1 is MGHRA, CDR2 YSYEKL. The CDR3 protein is CASSQQTGDVSGANVLTF.

The chain employs TRBV12-3 or TRBV12-4 and TRBJ1-2; absent DNA, TCRdb's TRBD1 call cannot be checked. The CDR3 loop spans 16 amino acids. This chain's CDR3 is CASSPAGGVVGYGYTF.

V gene TRBV10-2 combines with J gene TRBJ2-1. CDR1 and CDR2 from the germline V gene are WSHSY and SAAADI. This CDR3 region has 15 residues. CDR3 in amino acids: CATRRPGLPNNEQFF.

The chain recombines TRBV20-1 with TRBJ1-1; TCRdb selects TRBD1, and the lack of DNA leaves this call unchecked. Per the germline V gene, CDR1 is DFQATT and CDR2 is SNEGSKA (reference sequence). This CDR3 contains 14 residues. The chain's CDR3 is CSAREEQVTREAFF.

The rearrangement joins TRBV30 to TRBJ2-7; TCRdb's D call of TRBD2 is untestable without DNA. The CDR3 runs 20 residues. Per germline, CDR1 GTSNPN and CDR2 SVGIG (reference sequence). CDR3 loop: CAWTGLPTGYLQREAYEQYF.

This CDR3 reads CASRGTASEKNIQYF. The V call is TRBV25-1, the J call TRBJ2-4; there is no DNA to check the TCRdb D call of TRBD1. CDR1 MGHDK and CDR2 SYGVNS come from the germline V gene. The CDR3 totals 15 residues. The full variable domain, completed using reference TRBV25-1 and TRBJ2-4, is EADIYQTPRYLVIGTGKKITLECSQTMGHDKMYWYQQDPGMELHLIHYSYGVNSTEKGDLSSESTVSRIRTEHFPLTLESARPSHTSQYLCASRGTASEKNIQYFGAGTRLSVL.